This T cell receptor beta chain was obtained from a study of shared clonotypes between healthy human individuals. Across the study: The plates for each donor numbered three CD4 naive, three CD4 memory, two CD8 naive and one CD8 memory.

The count of this clone is one. Antigen: not known. Naive CD8 cells lacked CD45RO and underwent positive selection for CCR7, leaving out terminally differentiated effector memory CD45RA+ cells. In the sorted-subset replicate PCRs, 200 ng DNA, 25,000 to 30,000 T cell genomes, was used. The repertoire was sequenced with immunoSEQ multiplex PCR; TCRdb's copy has only in-frame clones and lacks some. The sample includes about 1.9 million clones, about 93% seen only once; the top ten take under 2%. Looked up from germline, CDR1 is MDHEN and CDR2 is SYDVKM. The CDR3 runs 15 residues. The J segment lost 4 bases and the V segment lost 6 bases, leaving 9 bases of the junction unmatched. Points from the study as a whole: Only blood underwent sampling, and tissue repertoires likely differ.

The chain is built from TRBV28 and TRBJ1-1, with 9 bases aligning to TRBD1. The sequenced sample was naive CD8+ T cells from PBMCs. This TCR derives from a man between 18 and 35 years old in good health. Some clones in this sample may be carry-over from other donors' samples. The DNA for the CDR3 is TGTGCCAGCAGCCCCTACAGGGGGCTATCCACTGAAGCTTTCTTT. Translation: CASSPYRGLSTEAFF.